This TCR beta chain emerged from a study of STAT3 mutations in large granular lymphocyte leukemia. Measured with immunoSEQ multiplex PCR; TCRdb has only the in-frame clones, and not every one. The sample carries more than 15,000 clones, roughly 90% recorded once. Broader study findings: In several patients, dominant TCR clone burden exceeded STAT3 mutant burden. Every T-cell large granular lymphocyte leukemia patient had at least one immunodominant TCR beta clonotype. Sampling intervals varied between patients and samples.

V was clipped by 1 base and J by 5 bases, with 15 bases between them. Germline CDR1 and CDR2: SGHRS and YFSETQ. The CDR3 has 15 amino acids. With respect to this clone: As yet, its antigen is unknown.

The sample was peripheral blood mononuclear cells. V gene TRBV5-1 combines with J gene TRBJ1-1, with D possibly matching TRBD1 (6 bases). This receptor was taken from a man aged 55 to 70 with T-cell large granular lymphocyte leukemia. Some clones in this sample may be carry-over from other donors' samples. The CDR3 region has the DNA TGCGCCAGCAGCTTGTCGGCAGGGGTGAGGACTGAAGCTTTCTTT. The encoded protein is CASSLSAGVRTEAFF.